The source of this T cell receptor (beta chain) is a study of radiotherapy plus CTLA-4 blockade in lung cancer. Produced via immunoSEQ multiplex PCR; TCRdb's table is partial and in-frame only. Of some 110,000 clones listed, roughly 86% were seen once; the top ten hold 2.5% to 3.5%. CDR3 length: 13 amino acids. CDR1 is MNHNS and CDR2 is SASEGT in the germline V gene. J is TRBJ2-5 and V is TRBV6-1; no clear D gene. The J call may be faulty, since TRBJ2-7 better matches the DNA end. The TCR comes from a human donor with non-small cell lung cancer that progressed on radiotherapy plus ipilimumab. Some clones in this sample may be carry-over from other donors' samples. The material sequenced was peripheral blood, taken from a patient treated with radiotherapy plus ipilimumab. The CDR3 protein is CASSEAGPYEQYF. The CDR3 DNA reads TGTGCCAGCAGTGAAGCGGGCCCCTACGAGCAGTACTTC.